Shown below are 23 T cell receptor beta chains from a single sample sequenced in a study of pediatric ulcerative colitis. The table came from immunoSEQ multiplex PCR; TCRdb's copy has only in-frame clones and leaves some out. The sample records 55,000 to 65,000 clones, around 80% being singletons. Material for sequencing was blood. These receptors came from a boy aged 10-17 years with moderate ulcerative colitis.

This rearrangement joins TRBV30 to TRBJ2-7; unclear D gene. CDR1 is GTSNPN and CDR2 is SVGIG in the germline V gene (reference sequence). With 2 bases removed from V and 2 bases from J, the gap between germline ends came to 13 bases. The CDR3 covers 14 residues. The CDR3 loop reads CAWSTGGSTYEQYF. In nucleotides, the CDR3 is TGTGCCTGGAGTACCGGCGGTTCAACCTACGAGCAGTACTTC.

This clone occurred a few times. The rearrangement uses TRBV19 and TRBJ2-1; D is perhaps TRBD2 (6 bases). The CDR3 totals 15 residues. V was cut by 1 base and J by 0 bases, with 7 bases left in between. Germline lookup yields CDR1 LNHDA and CDR2 SQIVND (reference sequence). Here the CDR3 DNA reads TGTGCCAGTAGTATAGCCGGGAGCTCCTACAATGAGCAGTTCTTC. Its translation: CASSIAGSSYNEQFF.

The V and J genes are TRBV12-5 and TRBJ2-7; 8 bases are shared with TRBD2. The J segment lost 5 bases and the V segment lost 6 bases, leaving 15 bases of the junction unmatched. CDR1 and CDR2 from the germline V gene are LGHNT and FRNRAP. This CDR3 is built from 16 residues. The CDR3 loop reads CASGNYHGGGIDEQYF. The CDR3 DNA reads as TGTGCTAGTGGCAACTATCACGGGGGGGGCATAGACGAGCAGTACTTC.

The chain is built from TRBV7-9 and TRBJ1-1; the D gene is possibly TRBD1 (5 bases). The V end lost 2 bases, the J end lost 5 bases, and 21 bases lay between the germline ends. CDR1 SEHNR and CDR2 FQNEAQ come from the germline V gene (reference sequence). The CDR3 contains 17 residues. The CDR3 bases are TGTGCCAGCAGCTTACCAAGTCTCCTAGGGGCGGGAACTGAAGCTTTCTTT. Its protein is CASSLPSLLGAGTEAFF.

The chain couples TRBV9 to TRBJ2-7, with D possibly called TRBD1 or TRBD2 (5 bases each). Germline lookup yields CDR1 SGDLS and CDR2 YYNGEE. The CDR3 length is 13 residues. The V and J ends lost 8 bases and 0 bases respectively, with 12 bases between them. In nucleotides, the CDR3 is TGTGCCAGTACCGGGGCTTCCTCCTACGAGCAGTACTTC. Translating it yields CASTGASSYEQYF.

Only one count was recorded for this clone. The chain links TRBV11-2 to TRBJ2-2, with D perhaps TRBD1 or TRBD2 (5 bases each). The CDR3 extends over 15 amino acids. Trimming cost V 1 base and J 6 bases, with 12 bases left between them. Per the germline V gene, CDR1 is SGHAT and CDR2 is FQNNGV. Here the CDR3 DNA reads TGTGCCAGCAGCTTAGGCCAGGGCGGGCCCGGGGAGCTGTTTTTT. Translation gives CASSLGQGGPGELFF.

The chain uses TRBV2 and TRBJ2-3, with unresolved D. V was cut by 6 bases and J by 2 bases, with 9 bases left in between. Germline CDR1 SNHLY, CDR2 FYNNEI. This CDR3 comprises 13 residues. The CDR3 bases are TGTGCCAGCAGCCGTGACCACACAGATACGCAGTATTTT. Translated: CASSRDHTDTQYF.

This clone was counted only a few times. The J gene is TRBJ1-3, the V gene TRBV14, with no clear D. V was cut by 4 bases and J by 2 bases, with 15 bases left in between. The CDR3 loop spans 16 amino acids. Germline V lookup: CDR1 SGHDN, CDR2 FVKESK. The CDR3 is CASSLRNSPAGNTIYF. CDR3 DNA: TGTGCCAGCAGCCTTAGGAATTCCCCCGCTGGAAACACCATATATTTT.

The rearrangement links TRBV7-2 to TRBJ1-1; no clear D. The V gene's germline CDR1 is SGHTA and CDR2 FQGNSA. V was shortened by 4 bases and J by 6 bases, with 15 bases between the two germline ends. This CDR3 has 14 residues. The CDR3 nucleotides are TGTGCCAGCAGCTCCTTGTTGAACGGAGCTGAAGCTTTCTTT. Its protein product is CASSSLLNGAEAFF. Using reference TRBV7-2 and TRBJ1-1 for the parts outside the CDR3, the full variable domain is GAGVSQSPSNKVTEKGKDVELRCDPISGHTALYWYRQSLGQGLEFLIYFQGNSAPDKSGLPSDRFSAERTGGSVSTLTIQRTQQEDSAVYLCASSSLLNGAEAFFGQGTRLTVV.

The V and J genes are TRBV9 and TRBJ2-6; D is unresolved. This CDR3 region has 14 residues. CDR1 is SGDLS, CDR2 YYNGEE, per germline. Trimming shortened V by 4 bases and J by 0 bases, and 5 bases separated the two germline ends. Here the CDR3 DNA reads TGTGCCAGCAGCTCCTTCTCTGGGGCCAACGTCCTGACTTTC. Protein: CASSSFSGANVLTF. Variable domain in full (rest from reference TRBV9 and TRBJ2-6): DSGVTQTPKHLITATGQRVTLRCSPRSGDLSVYWYQQSLDQGLQFLIQYYNGEERAKGNILERFSAQQFPDLHSELNLSSLELGDSALYFCASSSFSGANVLTFGAGSRLTVL.

The rearrangement uses TRBV30 and TRBJ2-1, with D maybe TRBD2 (6 bases). The V and J ends lost 3 bases and 3 bases respectively, with 12 bases between them. Germline values: CDR1 GTSNPN, CDR2 SVGIG (reference sequence). CDR3 size: 14 residues. DNA of the CDR3: TGTGCCTGGAGGTTCGGCGGGATCTACAATGAGCAGTTCTTC. Encoded protein: CAWRFGGIYNEQFF. The full variable domain, its missing parts supplied by reference TRBV30 and TRBJ2-1, is SQTIHQWPATLVQPVGSPLSLECTVEGTSNPNLYWYRQAAGRGLQLLFYSVGIGQISSEVPQNLSASRPQDRQFILSSKKLLLSDSGFYLCAWRFGGIYNEQFFGPGTRLTVL.

The chain is built from TRBV9 and TRBJ2-2, with D possibly matching TRBD1 (6 bases). CDR3 length equals 16 residues. Germline CDR1 reads SGDLS; CDR2 reads YYNGEE. V was trimmed by 4 bases and J by 3 bases, leaving 16 bases between them. CDR3 residues: CASSPRTDRYTGELFF. DNA of the CDR3: TGTGCCAGCAGCCCCCGGACAGATCGGTACACCGGGGAGCTGTTTTTT.

The chain uses TRBV7-9 and TRBJ1-2, with D unresolved. The germline V gene has CDR1 SEHNR and CDR2 FQNEAQ (reference sequence). The CDR3 spans 13 residues. V shed 4 bases and J shed 8 bases, with 14 bases lying between them. CDR3 DNA sequence: TGTGCCAGCAGCTCTTTGGAAAGTGGCGGCTACACCTTC. Its protein is CASSSLESGGYTF.

The V call is TRBV11-2, the J call TRBJ2-5, with 15 positions matching TRBD2. The germline CDR1 and CDR2 sequences are SGHAT and FQNNGV. Unmatched junction bases numbered 7, after V lost 4 bases and J lost 4 bases. The length of the CDR3 is 17 residues. CDR3 residues: CASSSGLAGGPGETQYF. DNA of the CDR3: TGTGCCAGCAGCTCCGGACTAGCGGGGGGGCCGGGAGAGACCCAGTACTTC.

This clone was counted a few times. This rearrangement joins TRBV10-3 to TRBJ1-2, with a tentative D call TRBD1 (6 bases). The CDR3 is made up of 14 amino acids. Trimming took 2 bases from V and 2 from J, leaving 9 bases between them. Germline assignment: CDR1 ENHRY and CDR2 SYGVKD. This CDR3 reads CAISETGQNYGYTF. CDR3 coding DNA: TGTGCCATCAGTGAGACCGGACAGAACTATGGCTACACCTTC.

This chain links TRBV28 with TRBJ1-2, with 7 bases lining up with TRBD1. CDR1 is MDHEN and CDR2 is SYDVKM in the germline V gene. After removal of 3 bases from V and 7 bases from J, the junction contained 11 bases not matched to a gene. The CDR3 is 15 amino acids. CDR3 protein: CASSFEGGQRFGYTF. CDR3 DNA sequence: TGTGCCAGCAGTTTTGAAGGGGGACAGAGGTTTGGCTACACCTTC.

This sequence joins TRBV11-2 and TRBJ2-7; 14 bases match TRBD2. The CDR3 runs 15 residues. Germline V CDR1 and CDR2: SGHAT, FQNNGV. V gave up 5 bases and J gave up 7 bases; unmatched junction bases: 7. The DNA of the CDR3 is TGTGCCAGCAGCCCCGGGACTAGCGGGAGAAGAGAGCAGTACTTC. This codes for CASSPGTSGRREQYF.

The chain carries TRBV6-5 and TRBJ1-6; no reliable D call. CDR1 and CDR2 from the germline V gene are MNHEY and SVGAGI. Trimming shortened V by 7 bases and J by 8 bases, and 12 bases separated the two germline ends. The CDR3 has 13 residues. CDR3 sequence (DNA): TGTGCCAGCACCTACCGGGCGGATTCACCCCTCCACTTT. Encoded protein: CASTYRADSPLHF.

This chain links TRBV11-2 with TRBJ2-1; 9 bases are shared with TRBD2. Germline CDR1 SGHAT, CDR2 FQNNGV. CDR3 length equals 19 residues. V was clipped by 2 bases and J by 0 bases; unmatched bases: 11. This CDR3 is CASSLLKGSGRSSYNEQFF. The CDR3 DNA follows: TGTGCCAGCAGCTTACTAAAGGGAAGCGGGAGGAGCTCCTACAATGAGCAGTTCTTC. Looking up the rest from reference TRBV11-2 and TRBJ2-1 gives the full variable domain: EAGVAQSPRYKIIEKRQSVAFWCNPISGHATLYWYQQILGQGPKLLIQFQNNGVVDDSQLPKDRFSAERLKGVDSTLKIQPAKLEDSAVYLCASSLLKGSGRSSYNEQFFGPGTRLTVL.

The chain combines TRBV7-2 with TRBJ2-1; 9 bases align to TRBD1. The CDR3 runs 15 residues. Germline CDR1 SGHTA, CDR2 FQGNSA. The V and J ends lost 2 bases and 8 bases, in that order; junction bases with no gene match: 7. CDR3 DNA: TGTGCCAGCAGCTTATCGGGACAGGGTTACGATGAGCAGTTCTTC. Amino acids: CASSLSGQGYDEQFF.

The chain employs TRBV18 and TRBJ2-2, with 11 bases matching TRBD2. The ends lost 3 bases at V and 0 bases at J; junction bases unmatched: 3. Looked up from germline, CDR1 is KGHSH and CDR2 is LQKENI. This CDR3 contains 17 residues. CDR3 amino acids: CASSPASGGSNTGELFF. The CDR3 bases are TGTGCCAGCTCACCGGCTAGCGGGGGGTCGAACACCGGGGAGCTGTTTTTT.

J is TRBJ1-2 and V is TRBV9, with no clear D. The CDR3 contains 16 residues. V lost 2 bases, J lost 2 bases, and 16 bases lay in between. Germline V lookup: CDR1 SGDLS, CDR2 YYNGEE. CDR3 protein: CASSVPSFSLNYGYTF. The CDR3 nucleotides read TGTGCCAGCAGCGTTCCGTCTTTTTCCCTCAACTATGGCTACACCTTC.

V usage is TRBV27 and J usage is TRBJ1-5, with 7 bases fitting TRBD1. The CDR3 extends over 17 amino acids. The V gene end was trimmed by 3 bases and the J gene end by 3 bases; junction bases not matched to a gene: 11. Germline CDR1 MNHEY, CDR2 SMNVEV (reference sequence). This CDR3 is CASSFLPGQATNQPQHF. CDR3 sequence (DNA): TGTGCCAGCAGTTTCCTCCCCGGACAGGCTACCAATCAGCCCCAGCATTTT.